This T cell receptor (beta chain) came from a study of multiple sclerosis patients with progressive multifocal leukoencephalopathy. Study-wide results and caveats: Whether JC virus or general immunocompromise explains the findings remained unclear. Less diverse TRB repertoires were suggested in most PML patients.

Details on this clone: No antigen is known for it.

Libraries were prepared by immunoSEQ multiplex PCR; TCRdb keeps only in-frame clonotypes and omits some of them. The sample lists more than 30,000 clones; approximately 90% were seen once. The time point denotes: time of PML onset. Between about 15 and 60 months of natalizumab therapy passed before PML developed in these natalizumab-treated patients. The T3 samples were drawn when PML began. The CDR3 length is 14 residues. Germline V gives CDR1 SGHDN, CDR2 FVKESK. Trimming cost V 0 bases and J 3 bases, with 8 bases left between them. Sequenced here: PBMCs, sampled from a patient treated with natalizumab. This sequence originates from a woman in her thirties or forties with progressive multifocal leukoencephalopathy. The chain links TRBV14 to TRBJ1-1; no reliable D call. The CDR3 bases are TGTGCCAGCAGCCAAGATTGGTACGACACTGAAGCTTTCTTT. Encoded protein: CASSQDWYDTEAFF.